This T cell receptor (beta chain) was captured in a study of T cell clusters in autoimmune cytopenias. Study-wide results and caveats: Physiological T cell clusters of healthy donors were apparently absent in primary autoimmune cytopenia patients.

Each sample's input was 250 to 300 ng genomic DNA, 35,000 to 40,000 genome equivalents. By frequency, this clonotype is medium-sized. Its matching antigen is unknown. This CDR3 is 13 amino acids long. Germline CDR1 SGHDT, CDR2 YYEEEE. TRB was amplified by touch-down multiplex PCR, primer pools A and B combined. TCRdb re-called the multiplex PCR reads, yielding one record per CDR3 amino acid sequence without DNA. The specimen's table records over 6,000 distinct CDR3 sequences. The same data also went into a second study, on T cell repertoires in aging, cancer and after chemotherapy.

The TCR was taken from a human donor in good health. The V and J genes are TRBV5-6 and TRBJ2-7; TCRdb indicates TRBD2, and absent DNA this call remains unverified. The sequenced sample was peripheral blood. The CDR3 region is CASSRERAYEQYF.